This entry lists 29 T cell receptor beta chains sequenced from one sample in a study of blood T cell repertoires in COVID-19. Profiling relied on immunoSEQ multiplex PCR, and the TCRdb table lists in-frame clones only, not all of them. The data hold approximately 290,000 clones, with around 89% observed a single time. The specimen sequenced was peripheral blood. All receptors come from a man aged 25 to 45 with acute or convalescent COVID-19.

The rearrangement uses TRBV4-1 and TRBJ2-1, with TRBD2 matching over 12 bases. Germline-derived CDR1 and CDR2 are MGHRA and YSYEKL. Trimming cost V 4 bases and J 15 bases; bases outside gene matches: 10. This CDR3 is 14 amino acids long. The CDR3 sequence: CASSPRLAGAGRFF. The CDR3 coding sequence is TGCGCCAGCAGCCCCAGACTAGCGGGGGCCGGGCGGTTCTTC.

This sequence joins TRBV30 and TRBJ2-5, with 8 bases that match TRBD2. Looked up from germline, CDR1 is GTSNPN and CDR2 is SVGIG (reference sequence). The V and J ends lost 2 bases and 5 bases, in that order; junction bases with no gene match: 13. CDR3 length: 16 residues. CDR3 loop: CAWSPGLAGGWETQYF. The CDR3 DNA is TGTGCCTGGAGTCCCGGTCTGGCGGGGGGCTGGGAGACCCAGTACTTC.

The rearrangement links TRBV5-5 to TRBJ2-2, with D perhaps matching TRBD2 (5 bases). Trimming stripped 2 bases from V and 4 bases from J, with 12 bases between. There are 15 residues in the CDR3. Per germline, CDR1 SGHKS and CDR2 YYEKEE (reference sequence). DNA of the CDR3: TGTGCCAGCAGCTTTGAGGGCCGGGGCACCGGGGAGCTGTTTTTT. Its protein product is CASSFEGRGTGELFF. Using reference TRBV5-5 and TRBJ2-2 for the parts outside the CDR3, the full variable domain is DAGVTQSPTHLIKTRGQQVTLRCSPISGHKSVSWYQQVLGQGPQFIFQYYEKEERGRGNFPDRFSARQFPNYSSELNVNALLLGDSALYLCASSFEGRGTGELFFGEGSRLTVL.

With regard to this clone: An end of the junction does not agree with germline; a read error may underlie this. The chain employs TRBV28 and TRBJ1-2; TRBD1 aligns across 10 bases. The germline V gene encodes CDR1 MDHEN and CDR2 SYDVKM. The CDR3 runs 13 residues. As DNA, the CDR3 is TGTGCCAGCGGACGACAGGGGGCAGTTGGCGACACCTTC. Protein product: CASGRQGAVGDTF.

The chain is built from TRBV30 and TRBJ2-7; possible D gene TRBD1, 5 bases. Germline V gene data show CDR1 as GTSNPN and CDR2 as SVGIG (reference sequence). V lost 0 bases and J 4 bases, leaving 7 bases between the germline ends. CDR3 length equals 12 residues. In DNA form, the CDR3 reads TGTGCCTGGAGTGTGGGGCGGTACGAGCAGTACTTC. Its translation: CAWSVGRYEQYF.

The rearrangement joins TRBV5-5 to TRBJ2-7; perhaps TRBD2 as D (6 bases). V shed 2 bases and J shed 2 bases, with 17 bases lying between them. The CDR3 contains 16 residues. Germline-derived CDR1 and CDR2 are SGHKS and YYEKEE (reference sequence). The CDR3 reads CASSFELASSAYEQYF. Here the CDR3 DNA reads TGTGCCAGCAGCTTCGAACTAGCTTCTTCCGCCTACGAGCAGTACTTC. The full variable domain, in which reference TRBV5-5 and TRBJ2-7 provide the parts outside the CDR3, is DAGVTQSPTHLIKTRGQQVTLRCSPISGHKSVSWYQQVLGQGPQFIFQYYEKEERGRGNFPDRFSARQFPNYSSELNVNALLLGDSALYLCASSFELASSAYEQYFGPGTRLTVT.

The rearrangement links TRBV7-8 to TRBJ1-2; 9 nucleotides line up with TRBD1. This CDR3 spans 15 amino acids. V lost 3 bases, J lost 3 bases, and 5 bases stayed unmatched. Per the germline V gene, CDR1 is SGHVS and CDR2 is FQNEAQ. The CDR3 region has the DNA TGTGCCAGCAGCTTGTGGGACAGGGATGACTATGGCTACACCTTC. This gives the protein CASSLWDRDDYGYTF. Complete variable domain (other parts from reference TRBV7-8 and TRBJ1-2): GAGVSQSPRYKVAKRGQDVALRCDPISGHVSLFWYQQALGQGPEFLTYFQNEAQLDKSGLPSDRFFAERPEGSVSTLKIQRTQQEDSAVYLCASSLWDRDDYGYTFGSGTRLTVV.

The chain recombines TRBV10-3 with TRBJ1-2, with 9 bases aligning to TRBD1. Germline CDR1 and CDR2: ENHRY and SYGVKD. J gave up 3 bases and V 10 bases, and 21 bases lay outside the gene matches. The CDR3 sequence is 18 residues long. The CDR3 DNA reads TGTGCCACTAAACAGGGTGTCTGGGGACAGGGTAGGGACTATGGCTACACCTTC. It translates to CATKQGVWGQGRDYGYTF.

In this sample, this clone turned up once. The CDR3 is CASSQVGGSGNIQYF. The CDR3 DNA follows: TGCGCCAGCAGCCAAGTTGGGGGCTCGGGAAACATTCAGTACTTC. This chain connects TRBV4-1 to TRBJ2-4; D is perhaps TRBD1 (6 bases). Trimming cost V 1 base and J 6 bases, with 13 bases left between them. Germline V CDR1 and CDR2: MGHRA, YSYEKL. The CDR3 covers 15 residues.

The V gene is TRBV5-1, the J gene TRBJ2-1, with D possibly matching TRBD2 (5 bases). CDR3 length: 13 residues. Trimming removed 7 bases at V and 5 bases at J, with 13 bases between. CDR1 is SGHRS and CDR2 is YFSETQ in the germline V gene. Here the CDR3 reads CASSPGKDNEQFF. The DNA for the CDR3 is TGCGCCAGCTCCCCCGGGAAGGACAATGAGCAGTTCTTC.

The chain is built from TRBV4-2 and TRBJ2-5; 11 bases align to TRBD2. After removal of 1 base from V and 5 bases from J, the junction contained 3 bases not matched to a gene. This CDR3 contains 15 residues. Germline loops: CDR1 LGHNA, CDR2 YNFKEQ. The CDR3 is CASSQGRLAGETQYF. The CDR3 DNA follows: TGTGCCAGCAGCCAAGGACGACTAGCGGGGGAGACCCAGTACTTC.

The chain links TRBV19 to TRBJ1-2; 10 bases fit TRBD1. The CDR3 is 14 residues long. From germline, CDR1 is LNHDA and CDR2 SQIVND (reference sequence). The ends lost 11 bases at V and 5 bases at J; junction bases unmatched: 11. The CDR3 protein is CASMPGQGRYGYTF. CDR3 DNA sequence: TGTGCCTCGATGCCGGGACAGGGGAGATATGGCTACACCTTC.

V is TRBV28 and J is TRBJ1-5; D gene unclear. Trimming stripped 7 bases from V and 4 bases from J, with 11 bases between. CDR1 and CDR2 (germline): MDHEN, SYDVKM. The CDR3 contains 13 residues. In DNA, the CDR3 is TGTGCCAGCATACAACAGTTGAATCAGCCCCAGCATTTT. It codes for CASIQQLNQPQHF.

The rearrangement joins TRBV3-1 (or the pseudogene TRBV3-2) to TRBJ2-2; the D gene is possibly TRBD1 (6 bases). Trimming left V 3 bases short and J 4 bases short, with 9 bases between. The CDR3 is made up of 14 amino acids. CDR1 is LGHDT, CDR2 YNNKEL, per germline (reference sequence). The CDR3 region is CASSHIGGTGELFF. DNA for the CDR3: TGTGCCAGCAGCCATATAGGGGGCACCGGGGAGCTGTTTTTT.

This clone has more than one count but fewer than ten. The chain combines TRBV13 with TRBJ2-7; 7 bases match TRBD2. The CDR3 runs to 17 residues. The V and J ends lost 7 bases and 3 bases, in that order; junction bases with no gene match: 18. CDR1 and CDR2 (germline): PRHDT, FYEKMQ (reference sequence). CDR3 nucleotides: TGTGCCAGCACCTCGGGAGTTTCAGGTAGCGGGTACTACGAGCAGTACTTC. This translates into CASTSGVSGSGYYEQYF.

As concerns this clone: The identical CDR3 is also encoded by other nucleotide sequences in the sample. The V call is TRBV3-1 (or the pseudogene TRBV3-2), the J call TRBJ2-7; TRBD2 aligns across 9 bases. Germline V gives CDR1 LGHDT, CDR2 YNNKEL (reference sequence). The J segment lost 2 bases and the V segment lost 6 bases, leaving 5 bases of the junction unmatched. The length of the CDR3 is 14 residues. CDR3 in DNA: TGTGCCAGCAGTCGACTAGCGGTACCCTACGAGCAGTACTTC. Translation gives CASSRLAVPYEQYF.

The CDR3 sequence is CASSLASGTIIFSPLHF. The CDR3 nucleotides are TGTGCCAGCAGCCTCGCCTCCGGGACAATCATATTCTCACCCCTCCACTTT. This chain connects TRBV3-1 (or the pseudogene TRBV3-2) to TRBJ1-6; possibly TRBD1 for D (6 bases). Germline V gene data show CDR1 as LGHDT and CDR2 as YNNKEL (reference sequence). This CDR3 contains 17 residues. V dropped 4 bases and J dropped 10 bases, with 23 bases sitting between them.

This chain joins TRBV9 and TRBJ2-1; 9 nucleotides align to TRBD2. The CDR3 is 17 residues long. V dropped 0 bases and J dropped 5; count of bases not matched to a gene: 9. CDR1 is SGDLS and CDR2 is YYNGEE in the germline V gene. CDR3 sequence (DNA): TGTGCCAGCAGCGTAGGTCGAACTAGCGGGCCAAACAATGAGCAGTTCTTC. Protein product: CASSVGRTSGPNNEQFF. The entire variable domain, with the rest obtained from reference TRBV9 and TRBJ2-1, is as follows: DSGVTQTPKHLITATGQRVTLRCSPRSGDLSVYWYQQSLDQGLQFLIQYYNGEERAKGNILERFSAQQFPDLHSELNLSSLELGDSALYFCASSVGRTSGPNNEQFFGPGTRLTVL.

The chain joins TRBV5-1 to TRBJ2-3, with 7 positions matching TRBD1. CDR1 is SGHRS and CDR2 is YFSETQ in the germline V gene. With V trimmed by 5 bases and J by 4 bases, 4 bases remained unmatched. The CDR3 is made up of 13 amino acids. The DNA for the CDR3 is TGCGCCAGCAGGCCGACAGGGCCAGATACGCAGTATTTT. It specifies CASRPTGPDTQYF.

The V call is TRBV28, the J call TRBJ1-4, with a weak D call TRBD1 (6 bases). This CDR3 spans 16 amino acids. From germline, CDR1 is MDHEN and CDR2 SYDVKM. Trimming removed 4 bases from V and 7 bases from J, with 19 bases in between. The CDR3 loop is CASSWSRGAMGEKLFF. The CDR3 DNA reads as TGTGCCAGCAGTTGGAGCAGGGGCGCGATGGGTGAAAAACTGTTTTTT.

CDR3 residues: CASSQDGTSGSPYEQYF. The DNA for the CDR3 is TGCGCCAGCAGCCAAGATGGAACTAGCGGGAGCCCCTACGAGCAGTACTTC. This chain links TRBV4-1 with TRBJ2-7; 11 nucleotides agree with TRBD2. V gave up 0 bases and J gave up 2 bases; unmatched junction bases: 6. The V gene's germline CDR1 is MGHRA and CDR2 YSYEKL. The CDR3 runs to 17 residues.

The rearrangement uses TRBV6-5 and TRBJ2-1; 7 bases are a match to TRBD1. V was pared by 6 bases and J by 1 base, with 3 bases of the junction left unmatched. Germline CDR1 reads MNHEY; CDR2 reads SVGAGI. The CDR3 runs to 14 residues. The CDR3 loop reads CASRRDRSYNEQFF. The CDR3 DNA reads TGTGCCAGCAGGAGGGACAGATCCTACAATGAGCAGTTCTTC.

The V gene is TRBV6-1, the J gene TRBJ2-2; D perhaps matches TRBD1 (5 bases). Trimming removed 3 bases from V and 7 bases from J, with 9 bases in between. The CDR3 has 13 residues. The germline CDR1 and CDR2 sequences are MNHNS and SASEGT. CDR3 residues: CASSDRVGGELFF. CDR3 DNA sequence: TGTGCCAGCAGTGACAGGGTCGGCGGGGAGCTGTTTTTT.

This chain uses TRBV21-1 with TRBJ2-3; the D call TRBD2 from the table was never checked on the DNA. TRBV21-1 constitutes a pseudogene. CDR3 size: 16 residues. The CDR3 reads CASSKRGGVYTDTQYF. The DNA of the CDR3 is TGTGCCAGCAGCAAAAGGGGGGGCGTTTACACAGATACGCAGTATTTT.

The chain uses TRBV19 and TRBJ2-7; 7 nucleotides align to TRBD1. This CDR3 comprises 13 residues. Germline V CDR1 and CDR2: LNHDA, SQIVND (reference sequence). In DNA, the CDR3 is TGTGCTAAGAGCGAGGGGGCTGTTTACGAGCAGTACTTC. Amino acid sequence: CAKSEGAVYEQYF.

The J gene is TRBJ2-3, the V gene TRBV4-1; no clear D. Between the trimmed V and J ends, which lost 0 bases and 6 bases, there was a span of 16 bases. CDR3 size: 16 residues. Germline V gene sequence: CDR1 MGHRA, CDR2 YSYEKL. CDR3 amino acids: CASSQDTRGSWDTQYF. The CDR3 nucleotides are TGCGCCAGCAGCCAAGATACGCGAGGCAGCTGGGATACGCAGTATTTT.

This clone was recorded only once. One end of the junction fails to match germline, which may point to a read error. This chain links TRBV7-7 with TRBJ2-2; possibly TRBD2 for D (5 bases). The germline gives CDR1 SSHAT, CDR2 FNYEAQ (reference sequence). CDR3 length equals 15 residues. The CDR3 here is CASSFEFGVPGELFF. The CDR3, as DNA: TGTGCTAGCAGCTTCGAGTTCGGGGTTCCCGGGGAGCTGTTTTTT. Filled out from reference TRBV7-7 and TRBJ2-2, the complete variable domain reads GAGVSQSPRYKVTKRGQDVTLRCDPISSHATLYWYQQALGQGPEFLTYFNYEAQPDKSGLPSDRFSAERPEGSISTLTIQRTEQRDSAMYRCASSFEFGVPGELFFGEGSRLTVL.

This chain joins TRBV6-6 and TRBJ1-4, with TRBD1 matching 7 bases. The V gene end was trimmed by 6 bases and the J gene end by 2 bases; junction bases not matched to a gene: 3. The CDR3 runs 14 residues. In germline, CDR1 is MNHNY, CDR2 SVGAGI (reference sequence). CDR3 nucleotides: TGTGCCAGCAGCTCGGGACAGACTAATGAAAAACTGTTTTTT. The encoded protein is CASSSGQTNEKLFF.

V usage is TRBV5-1 and J usage is TRBJ1-5, with D perhaps matching TRBD1 (5 bases). The germline V gene encodes CDR1 SGHRS and CDR2 YFSETQ. The CDR3 has 18 amino acids. The germline V and J ends were trimmed by 0 bases and 4 bases, with 20 bases remaining between them. The CDR3 DNA sequence: TGCGCCAGCAGCTTGGCCACGTTAAGGGGTTTCAGGAATCAGCCCCAGCATTTT. It is translated as CASSLATLRGFRNQPQHF. Full variable domain (remainder filled in from reference TRBV5-1 and TRBJ1-5): KAGVTQTPRYLIKTRGQQVTLSCSPISGHRSVSWYQQTPGQGLQFLFEYFSETQRNKGNFPGRFSGRQFSNSRSEMNVSTLELGDSALYLCASSLATLRGFRNQPQHFGDGTRLSIL.